The 13 T cell receptor beta chains listed next were all sequenced from one sample in a study of cytomegalovirus exposure and HLA in healthy donors. In the PCR, 60 Vbeta and 13 Jbeta primers were used. Repertoires were generated with immunoSEQ multiplex PCR, while TCRdb's copy carries only in-frame clones and drops some. The sample has about 160,000 clones, around 78% seen once. The sequencing sample was made of PBMCs. All receptors come from a man in his forties in good health and CMV-seronegative.

The rearrangement joins TRBV19 to TRBJ2-3, with TRBD1 as a possible D gene (5 bases). Germline CDR1 is LNHDA and CDR2 is SQIVND (reference sequence). CDR3 size: 15 residues. V was trimmed by 5 bases and J by 1 base, leaving 13 bases between them. The CDR3, as DNA: TGTGCCAGTAGTCTACAGGCTAGTGGCACAGATACGCAGTATTTT. Residues: CASSLQASGTDTQYF.

The CDR3 bases are TGTGCCAGTAGTATACAGGGGGTCACTGAAGCTTTCTTT. This translates into CASSIQGVTEAFF. The chain joins TRBV19 to TRBJ1-1, with TRBD1 matching over 7 bases. CDR1 and CDR2 (germline): LNHDA, SQIVND (reference sequence). J lost 4 bases, V lost 2 bases, and 1 base had no gene match. This CDR3 comprises 13 residues.

This sequence joins TRBV28 and TRBJ1-2; the match to TRBD1 covers 9 bases. CDR3 length equals 17 residues. Germline V gives CDR1 MDHEN, CDR2 SYDVKM. Trimming cost V 5 bases and J 2 bases; bases outside gene matches: 12. As DNA, the CDR3 is TGTGCCAGCAGTCTTCTACCGGGACAGGGCGCGAACTATGGCTACACCTTC. It encodes CASSLLPGQGANYGYTF.

As concerns this clone: This specimen includes other DNA sequences encoding the same CDR3. This chain joins TRBV2 and TRBJ1-1, with a weak D call TRBD1 (5 bases). In germline, CDR1 is SNHLY, CDR2 FYNNEI. The CDR3 loop spans 16 amino acids. Trimming took off 1 base at V and 6 bases at J, with 18 bases between the two ends. CDR3: CASSEVLVGPLAEAFF. The CDR3 DNA is TGTGCCAGCAGTGAAGTCCTGGTGGGGCCCCTCGCTGAAGCTTTCTTT.

This sequence joins TRBV27 and TRBJ2-1; D call uncertain. CDR3 length: 12 amino acids. The germline V gene has CDR1 MNHEY and CDR2 SMNVEV (reference sequence). V shed 0 bases and J shed 9 bases, with 6 bases lying between them. The CDR3 protein is CASSLSRTEQFF. CDR3 DNA sequence: TGTGCCAGCAGTTTATCGCGAACTGAGCAGTTCTTC.

This clone was observed a single time. This chain connects TRBV27 to TRBJ2-1; 8 bases are shared with TRBD2. The germline V gene encodes CDR1 MNHEY and CDR2 SMNVEV (reference sequence). The CDR3 totals 15 residues. J lost 4 bases, V lost 0 bases, and 2 bases had no gene match. CDR3 region: CASSLSRGAYNEQFF. As DNA, the CDR3 is TGTGCCAGCAGTTTATCGCGGGGGGCGTACAATGAGCAGTTCTTC.

There are a few counts of this clone. The chain uses TRBV4-1 and TRBJ1-6; D gene uncertain. Trimming shortened V by 0 bases and J by 9 bases, and 12 bases separated the two germline ends. This CDR3 is built from 15 residues. Per the germline V gene, CDR1 is MGHRA and CDR2 is YSYEKL. The CDR3 spells CASSQEAGGVSPLHF. The CDR3 DNA sequence: TGCGCCAGCAGCCAAGAGGCGGGTGGGGTTTCACCCCTCCACTTT.

This clone was observed a few times. The chain recombines TRBV6-5 with TRBJ2-1; D perhaps matches TRBD2 (5 bases). The V end lost 5 bases, the J end lost 4 bases, and 6 bases lay between the germline ends. The germline CDR1 and CDR2 sequences are MNHEY and SVGAGI. There are 12 residues in the CDR3. CDR3 sequence reads: CASSSGYNEQFF. CDR3 nucleotide sequence: TGTGCCAGCAGTAGCGGATACAATGAGCAGTTCTTC.

This clone was seen a single time. This chain uses TRBV18 with TRBJ1-2, with 9 bases identical to TRBD1. V trimming: 6 bases; J trimming: 8 bases; junction bases outside the gene matches: 10. Germline lookup yields CDR1 KGHSH and CDR2 LQKENI. The CDR3 extends over 14 amino acids. The CDR3 DNA follows: TGTGCCAGCTCTTCCACAGGGGGCGCCGACGGCTACACCTTC. Encoded protein: CASSSTGGADGYTF.

The chain uses TRBV27 and TRBJ1-5, with TRBD1 as a possible D gene (6 bases). Germline V CDR1 and CDR2: MNHEY, SMNVEV (reference sequence). The CDR3 is 14 amino acids. Between the trimmed V and J ends, which lost 6 bases and 7 bases, there was a span of 16 bases. In nucleotides, the CDR3 is TGTGCCAGCAGCCCCGTCGGAAGGGGGCAGCCCCAGCATTTT. This sequence encodes CASSPVGRGQPQHF.

There are a few counts of this clone. V gene TRBV19 combines with J gene TRBJ2-3, with 8 positions matching TRBD2. Germline V gene lookup returns CDR1 LNHDA and CDR2 SQIVND (reference sequence). The CDR3 is 15 amino acids. Germline trimming cut 3 bases from V and 1 base from J; bases unmatched to any gene: 3. The CDR3 spells CASSIEAGGTDTQYF. The CDR3 nucleotides are TGTGCCAGTAGTATTGAAGCGGGAGGCACAGATACGCAGTATTTT.

This clone was seen just once. The chain uses TRBV4-2 and TRBJ2-3, with TRBD2 matching over 10 bases. In germline, CDR1 is LGHNA, CDR2 YNFKEQ. V shed 3 bases and J 2 bases; nucleotides not matched to a gene: 2. The CDR3 consists of 15 residues. The CDR3, as DNA: TGTGCCAGCAGCCACGGACTAGCGGTCACAGATACGCAGTATTTT. Residues: CASSHGLAVTDTQYF.

The chain uses TRBV2 and TRBJ2-4, with a possible D match to TRBD1 (5 bases). This CDR3 is 15 amino acids long. Trimming removed 8 bases from V and 1 base from J, with 15 bases in between. The germline CDR1 and CDR2 sequences are SNHLY and FYNNEI. As DNA, the CDR3 is TGTGCCAGCCTCAGGCAGGGTGAGGCCAAAAACATTCAGTACTTC. It encodes CASLRQGEAKNIQYF.